These T cell receptor beta chains were read from a single sample in a study of blood T cell repertoires in COVID-19. Sequenced by immunoSEQ multiplex PCR; TCRdb stores in-frame clones only, minus some. The sample shows about 72,000 clones, roughly 80% of them seen only once. The specimen sequenced was peripheral blood. The receptors originated from a woman aged 80 or over with acute or convalescent COVID-19. Both conserved end residues are part of each CDR3. A D gene is named only where the DNA matches it firmly. Some rows mark clone size as missing; the rest say once, few, many or name a class of expanded clone.

16,TRBV5-1,TRBJ2-7,.,.,TGCGCCAGCAGCCCTCCTGGGCAGGCATCAATCTACGAGCAGTACTTC,CASSPPGQASIYEQYF
12,TRBV29-1,TRBJ2-7,TRBD2,few,TGCAGCGTCGTAGCGGGAGGAGGCGAGCAGTACTTC,CSVVAGGGEQYF
15,TRBV7-3,TRBJ2-1,.,.,TGTGCCAGCAGCCCCCAGGGGCCCTCCTACAATGAGCAGTTCTTC,CASSPQGPSYNEQFF
15,TRBV19,TRBJ1-1,TRBD1,.,TGTGCCAGTAGTCCACCCGGGACAGGGTCCTCTAAAGCTTTCTTT,CASSPPGTGSSKAFF
18,TRBV3-1/TRBV3-2,TRBJ2-5,TRBD2,.,TGTGCCAGCAGCCAACTATCAGGTAGCGGGAGTTTCGCAGAGACCCAGTACTTC,CASSQLSGSGSFAETQYF
16,TRBV7-6,TRBJ2-5,.,.,TGTGCCAGCAGCTCCCTCACAGGGCCACTCCAAGAGACCCAGTACTTC,CASSSLTGPLQETQYF
14,TRBV5-1,TRBJ1-2,.,.,TGCGCCAGCAGCCAGGGACTCCATAACTATGGCTACACCTTC,CASSQGLHNYGYTF
14,TRBV3-1/TRBV3-2,TRBJ1-1,.,.,TGTGCCAGCAGCCCCTCTTCAGGGAACACTGAAGCTTTCTTT,CASSPSSGNTEAFF
13,TRBV10-3,TRBJ1-2,TRBD1,.,TGTGCCATCAGTGAGGCAGGGGGTAAGGGCTACACCTTC,CAISEAGGKGYTF
15,TRBV11-1,TRBJ1-4,.,few,TGTGCCAGCAGCCGCACCTCGGTTACGCGGGAAAAACTGTTTTTT,CASSRTSVTREKLFF
14,TRBV7-9,TRBJ2-5,.,.,TGTGCCAGCAGCTCGCTTGGGGCAGTTGAGACCCAGTACTTC,CASSSLGAVETQYF
17,TRBV6-1,TRBJ2-4,.,.,TGTGCCAGCAGTGACGGGGGAGGACACCTAGCCAAAAACATTCAGTACTTC,CASSDGGGHLAKNIQYF
14,TRBV19,TRBJ2-1,.,.,TGTGCCAGTAGTATAGATCCGACAGCAAATGAGCAGTTCTTC,CASSIDPTANEQFF
14,TRBV15,TRBJ1-4,.,.,TGTGCCACCAGCAGGGACAGATATAATGAAAAACTGTTTTTT,CATSRDRYNEKLFF
19,TRBV3-1/TRBV3-2,TRBJ2-6,TRBD1,.,TGTGCCAGCAGCCAATGGACAGGCCCTTTAACCTCTGGGGCCAACGTCCTGACTTTC,CASSQWTGPLTSGANVLTF
15,TRBV6-5,TRBJ2-7,TRBD1,.,TGTGCCAGTGGGATAGGGGACAGGGGACCCTACGAGCAGTACTTC,CASGIGDRGPYEQYF
17,TRBV5-1,TRBJ1-5,TRBD1,once,TGCGCCAGCAGCTCCGGGACAGGACATATTAGCAATCAGCCCCAGCATTTT,CASSSGTGHISNQPQHF
12,TRBV30,TRBJ1-1,.,.,TGTGCCTGGAGTCAGGCGAACACTGAAGCTTTCTTT,CAWSQANTEAFF
12,TRBV6-5,TRBJ1-2,.,.,TGTGCCAGCATCCAGACAGGTTCAGGCTACACCTTC,CASIQTGSGYTF
14,TRBV7-9,TRBJ2-7,.,.,TGTGCCAGCAGCTTAGATACTAAAAAGTACGAGCAGTACTTC,CASSLDTKKYEQYF
15,TRBV28,TRBJ2-3,.,.,TGTGCCAGCAGTTTCTATGGCGGGGGCACAGATACGCAGTATTTT,CASSFYGGGTDTQYF
15,TRBV5-4,TRBJ2-5,TRBD2,.,TGTGCCAGCAGCTCCCGCGGGGGGATCCAAGAGACCCAGTACTTC,CASSSRGGIQETQYF